The 5 T cell receptor beta chains below were found in one sample sequenced in a study of graft-versus-host responses after intestinal transplantation. Antigens of these TCRs are unknown. The protocol was immunoSEQ multiplex PCR, while the TCRdb copy is restricted to in-frame clones and leaves out a portion. Of fewer than 95,000 clones in the sample, approximately 94% were seen once. Sequenced here: unstimulated CD4+ T cells sorted from spleen or lymph node cells, sampled before transplant. These receptor sequences come from a human donor who was the organ donor for an intestinal transplant.

The rearrangement links TRBV5-3 to TRBJ2-5; 10 nucleotides line up with TRBD1. TRBV5-3 is identified as an open reading frame with a role that is uncertain. CDR3 length: 19 residues. Trimming removed 0 bases from V and 1 base from J; junction bases left unmatched: 12. The DNA for the CDR3 is TGTGCCAGAAGCTTGGACGAGGGTAGGGACAGGGGAACCCAAGAGACCCAGTACTTC. The encoded protein is CARSLDEGRDRGTQETQYF.

This clone was picked up one time. The CDR3 is CASSLDPGNNEQFF. For the CDR3, the DNA is TGTGCCAGCAGCTTAGATCCGGGAAACAATGAGCAGTTCTTC. This chain joins TRBV11-3 and TRBJ2-1; possibly TRBD2 for D (5 bases). The V gene lost 0 bases and the J gene lost 5 bases, with 8 bases spanning the gap. The CDR3 contains 14 residues. CDR1 is SGHNT and CDR2 is YENEEA in the germline V gene.

The rearrangement uses TRBV7-2 and TRBJ1-5, with D unclear. The CDR3 has 14 residues. V shed 2 bases and J shed 3 bases, with 8 bases lying between them. Germline CDR1 and CDR2: SGHTA and FQGNSA. The DNA of the CDR3 is TGTGCCAGCAGCTTACTGGCAGTCAATCAGCCCCAGCATTTT. Residues: CASSLLAVNQPQHF.

This chain joins TRBV18 and TRBJ2-5; D is possibly TRBD2 (6 bases). Germline lookup yields CDR1 KGHSH and CDR2 LQKENI. CDR3 length: 17 residues. Trimming left V 1 base short and J 1 base short, with 16 bases between. CDR3 loop: CASSPRNPGGAQETQYF. CDR3 in DNA: TGTGCCAGCTCACCACGGAATCCTGGCGGGGCCCAAGAGACCCAGTACTTC.

The chain carries TRBV5-5 and TRBJ2-5; 15 nucleotides agree with TRBD2. The CDR3 spans 17 residues. Germline V lookup: CDR1 SGHKS, CDR2 YYEKEE (reference sequence). The V and J ends lost 3 bases and 0 bases, in that order; junction bases with no gene match: 3. The CDR3 sequence is CASSSGTSGGYQETQYF. DNA of the CDR3: TGTGCCAGCAGCTCAGGGACTAGCGGGGGGTACCAAGAGACCCAGTACTTC.